Below, 32 T cell receptor beta chains from the same sample are listed, as sequenced in a study of cytomegalovirus exposure and HLA in healthy donors. The PCR had 60 Vbeta and 13 Jbeta primers. Profiling relied on immunoSEQ multiplex PCR, and the TCRdb table lists in-frame clones only, not all of them. The sample has 150,000 to 200,000 clones; 81% are singletons. Sequenced: PBMCs. The receptor source for this set is a woman under 30 in good health and CMV-seropositive.

This chain connects TRBV7-9 to TRBJ2-1; no clear D gene. V was clipped by 2 bases and J by 4 bases, with 6 bases between them. This CDR3 comprises 13 residues. Looked up from germline, CDR1 is SEHNR and CDR2 is FQNEAQ (reference sequence). The CDR3 protein is CASSLPPYNEQFF. In DNA form, the CDR3 reads TGTGCCAGCAGCTTACCTCCGTACAATGAGCAGTTCTTC.

The chain uses TRBV4-1 and TRBJ1-2; D is unclear. Germline CDR1 MGHRA, CDR2 YSYEKL. V was clipped by 0 bases and J by 3 bases, with 20 bases between them. This CDR3 region has 18 residues. CDR3 DNA: TGCGCCAGCAGCCAAGAAGGAGGATTAGGCAGGCTTTACTATGGCTACACCTTC. Encoded protein: CASSQEGGLGRLYYGYTF.

Only a few counts were recorded for this clone. The chain couples TRBV6-1 to TRBJ2-7; 9 bases align to TRBD1. CDR3 size: 14 residues. The germline V gene encodes CDR1 MNHNS and CDR2 SASEGT. V lost 7 bases to trimming and J lost 5 bases; unmatched junction nucleotides: 9. This CDR3 reads CASTLGTGNDEQYV. CDR3 nucleotide sequence: TGTGCCAGCACGTTAGGGACAGGGAACGACGAGCAGTACGTC.

V is TRBV2 and J is TRBJ1-1; 9 bases align to TRBD1. The junction had 11 bases not matched to a gene; V was cut back by 4 bases and J by 11 bases. There are 14 residues in the CDR3. From germline, CDR1 is SNHLY and CDR2 FYNNEI. The CDR3 reads CASSGDRARVTAFF. CDR3 DNA sequence: TGTGCCAGCAGTGGGGACAGGGCCCGAGTTACGGCTTTCTTT.

The chain recombines TRBV5-1 with TRBJ2-3; 7 nucleotides match TRBD2. Looked up from germline, CDR1 is SGHRS and CDR2 is YFSETQ. The CDR3 has 19 amino acids. V lost 3 bases, J lost 2 bases, and 18 bases stayed unmatched. CDR3 loop: CASSSRRNQRGINTDTQYF. The CDR3 DNA sequence: TGCGCCAGCAGCTCTAGGCGAAATCAGCGGGGAATTAACACAGATACGCAGTATTTT.

This clone was seen once. The CDR3 is CASDNLGSSYEQYF. The CDR3 DNA sequence: TGTGCCAGCGATAACCTCGGGAGCTCCTACGAGCAGTACTTC. The chain recombines TRBV5-6 with TRBJ2-7; D perhaps matches TRBD2 (6 bases). Per the germline V gene, CDR1 is SGHDT and CDR2 is YYEEEE. V was clipped by 7 bases and J by 0 bases, with 14 bases between them. The CDR3 contains 14 residues.

J is TRBJ1-2 and V is TRBV7-2, with 7 bases lining up with TRBD1. V was clipped by 6 bases and J by 4 bases; unmatched bases: 2. The V gene's germline CDR1 is SGHTA and CDR2 FQGNSA. This CDR3 has 12 amino acids. The CDR3 nucleotides are TGTGCCAGCAGGCCAGGGGGCTATGGCTACACCTTC. It codes for CASRPGGYGYTF.

The chain joins TRBV5-1 to TRBJ1-1; D may be TRBD1 (5 bases). The CDR3 loop spans 15 amino acids. CDR1 is SGHRS, CDR2 YFSETQ, per germline. Between the trimmed V and J ends, which lost 5 bases and 8 bases, there was a span of 22 bases. The CDR3: CASSPYAAGSFEAFF. In DNA form, the CDR3 reads TGCGCCAGCAGTCCTTATGCGGCAGGGTCTTTCGAAGCTTTCTTT. Based on the CDR3 plus reference TRBV5-1 and TRBJ1-1, the full variable domain is KAGVTQTPRYLIKTRGQQVTLSCSPISGHRSVSWYQQTPGQGLQFLFEYFSETQRNKGNFPGRFSGRQFSNSRSEMNVSTLELGDSALYLCASSPYAAGSFEAFFGQGTRLTVV.

The chain carries TRBV2 and TRBJ1-3, with D unresolved. This CDR3 has 14 amino acids. Germline CDR1 reads SNHLY; CDR2 reads FYNNEI. The ends were cut back, 7 bases at V and 0 bases at J, with 10 bases in the middle. For the CDR3, the DNA is TGTGCCAGCAAAAGTAGAGGCTCTGGAAACACCATATATTTT. It translates to CASKSRGSGNTIYF.

This clone was seen a few times. This chain connects TRBV9 to TRBJ2-2; TRBD1 matches 7 bases. Per the germline V gene, CDR1 is SGDLS and CDR2 is YYNGEE. This CDR3 region has 16 residues. After removal of 0 bases from V and 4 bases from J, the junction contained 6 bases not matched to a gene. The CDR3 nucleotides read TGTGCCAGCAGCGTAGGGGGACAGAGGGGCACCGGGGAGCTGTTTTTT. Residues: CASSVGGQRGTGELFF.

V usage is TRBV7-9 and J usage is TRBJ1-2; D not resolved. Germline V gene lookup returns CDR1 SEHNR and CDR2 FQNEAQ (reference sequence). Trimming cost V 5 bases and J 6 bases, with 13 bases left between them. The CDR3 runs to 13 residues. The CDR3 bases are TGTGCCAGCAGCCTGCTAGCGTGGCATGGCTACACCTTC. This translates into CASSLLAWHGYTF. The full variable domain, its missing parts supplied by reference TRBV7-9 and TRBJ1-2, is DTGVSQNPRHKITKRGQNVTFRCDPISEHNRLYWYRQTLGQGPEFLTYFQNEAQLEKSRLLSDRFSAERPKGSFSTLEIQRTEQGDSAMYLCASSLLAWHGYTFGSGTRLTVV.

The chain carries TRBV30 and TRBJ2-7, with D possibly matching TRBD1 (5 bases). V was clipped by 0 bases and J by 4 bases, with 16 bases between them. This CDR3 contains 15 residues. CDR1 GTSNPN and CDR2 SVGIG come from the germline V gene (reference sequence). The CDR3 coding sequence is TGTGCCTGGAGTGTCCGTCAGGGATACCCTTACGAGCAGTACGTC. It yields the protein CAWSVRQGYPYEQYV.

J is TRBJ1-2 and V is TRBV2; D may be TRBD1 (6 bases). V shed 8 bases and J shed 4 bases, with 17 bases lying between them. The V gene's germline CDR1 is SNHLY and CDR2 FYNNEI. CDR3 length: 14 residues. The CDR3 sequence is CASEGVGAGYGYTF. In nucleotides, the CDR3 is TGTGCCAGCGAGGGGGTCGGGGCGGGCTATGGCTACACCTTC.

V and J are TRBV5-1 and TRBJ2-5; 11 positions agree with TRBD1. The DNA end favors TRBJ2-7, so the J call may be wrong. This CDR3 spans 14 amino acids. Germline CDR1 and CDR2: SGHRS and YFSETQ. Here the CDR3 reads CASSTGDRGYEQYF. In DNA, the CDR3 is TGCGCCAGCAGCACCGGGGACAGGGGGTACGAGCAGTACTTC.

This chain joins TRBV2 and TRBJ1-5, with 7 bases matching TRBD1. Germline values: CDR1 SNHLY, CDR2 FYNNEI. The trim removed 11 bases at V and 0 bases at J, leaving 7 bases unmatched. This CDR3 comprises 14 residues. CDR3: CASGGLRSNQPQHF. As DNA, the CDR3 is TGTGCCTCAGGGGGATTGCGTAGCAATCAGCCCCAGCATTTT.

The chain combines TRBV5-4 with TRBJ2-5; the match to TRBD2 covers 11 bases. J lost 5 bases, V lost 1 base, and 1 base had no gene match. This CDR3 is 14 amino acids long. From germline, CDR1 is SGHNT and CDR2 YYREEE (reference sequence). The CDR3 sequence is CASSLRTSGETQYF. Written as DNA, the CDR3 is TGTGCCAGCAGCTTGAGGACTAGCGGGGAGACCCAGTACTTC.

The chain employs TRBV10-3 and TRBJ1-1; D is unresolved. The CDR3 sequence is 12 residues long. Germline CDR1 is ENHRY and CDR2 is SYGVKD. With 8 bases removed from V and 1 base from J, the gap between germline ends came to 8 bases. The CDR3 loop is CAIRGRNTEAFF. CDR3 sequence (DNA): TGTGCCATCCGCGGCAGGAACACTGAAGCTTTCTTT.

This sequence joins TRBV5-5 and TRBJ1-2; D is undetermined. V shed 2 bases and J shed 0 bases, with 14 bases lying between them. This CDR3 is built from 16 residues. In germline, CDR1 is SGHKS, CDR2 YYEKEE (reference sequence). For the CDR3, the DNA is TGTGCCAGCAGCTTACAAAGCGCGGAAGCTAACTATGGCTACACCTTC. This gives the protein CASSLQSAEANYGYTF.

In the case of this clone: The junction departs from the called germline gene at one end, perhaps through a read error. V gene TRBV23-1 combines with J gene TRBJ2-7, with 8 bases identical to TRBD2. TRBV23-1 is reported as an ORF; its role is uncertain. The CDR3 is 8 residues long. The CDR3 reads CTSGEQYF. The CDR3 nucleotides are TGTACTAGCGGCGAGCAGTACTTC.

The CDR3: CASSYSFGGGREKLFF. CDR3 nucleotides: TGTGCCAGCAGTTACTCATTCGGGGGGGGAAGGGAAAAACTGTTTTTT. This chain connects TRBV6-5 to TRBJ1-4; TRBD1 is a possible D gene (5 bases). With 0 bases removed from V and 8 bases from J, the gap between germline ends came to 16 bases. CDR1 and CDR2 (germline): MNHEY, SVGAGI. The CDR3 runs 16 residues.

V gene TRBV19 combines with J gene TRBJ1-2; 9 bases map to TRBD1. The junction had 12 bases not matched to a gene; V was cut back by 5 bases and J by 8 bases. Germline V gene lookup returns CDR1 LNHDA and CDR2 SQIVND (reference sequence). The CDR3 covers 15 residues. For the CDR3, the DNA is TGTGCCAGTAGTCTCTCCGGGACAGGGCGACAAGGCTACACCTTC. This sequence encodes CASSLSGTGRQGYTF.

The V and J genes are TRBV5-4 and TRBJ1-2, with D tentatively TRBD1 (5 bases). Per the germline V gene, CDR1 is SGHNT and CDR2 is YYREEE (reference sequence). The CDR3 has 16 residues. The V gene lost 4 bases and the J gene lost 0 bases, with 16 bases spanning the gap. Written as DNA, the CDR3 is TGTGCCAGCAGCGGGGGGACCACCCCCTCTAACTATGGCTACACCTTC. Translation gives CASSGGTTPSNYGYTF.

Concerning this clone itself: One end of the junction fails to match germline, which may point to a read error. Within the sample, other DNA sequences also encode this same CDR3. The chain carries TRBV14 and TRBJ1-1; D is possibly TRBD1 (5 bases). The CDR3 sequence is 17 residues long. Germline lookup yields CDR1 SGHDN and CDR2 FVKESK. Here the CDR3 reads CASSQDWGGHGNTEAFF. CDR3 nucleotide sequence: TGTGCCAGCAGCCAAGATTGGGGTGGACATGGGAACACCGAAGCTTTCTTT.

The chain is built from TRBV11-2 and TRBJ1-2, with D perhaps matching TRBD1 (6 bases). The CDR3 sequence is 14 residues long. Between the trimmed V and J ends, which lost 1 base and 5 bases, there was a span of 11 bases. Germline loops: CDR1 SGHAT, CDR2 FQNNGV. CDR3 protein: CASSLASGQYGYTF. In nucleotides, the CDR3 is TGTGCCAGCAGCTTAGCTTCAGGACAGTATGGCTACACCTTC.

CDR3 amino acids: CASSPSAGVGGEQYF. CDR3 nucleotide sequence: TGTGCCAGCTCACCTTCGGCAGGGGTCGGCGGCGAGCAGTACTTC. The chain combines TRBV18 with TRBJ2-7; a possible D gene is TRBD1 (6 bases). V lost 3 bases and J lost 6, with 18 bases in between. This CDR3 comprises 15 residues. Germline CDR1 reads KGHSH; CDR2 reads LQKENI. Using reference TRBV18 and TRBJ2-7 for the parts outside the CDR3, the full variable domain is NAGVMQNPRHLVRRRGQEARLRCSPMKGHSHVYWYRQLPEEGLKFMVYLQKENIIDESGMPKERFSAEFPKEGPSILRIQQVVRGDSAAYFCASSPSAGVGGEQYFGPGTRLTVT.

The chain couples TRBV10-3 to TRBJ2-7; D possibly corresponds to TRBD1 (6 bases). The germline gives CDR1 ENHRY, CDR2 SYGVKD. The CDR3 consists of 13 residues. V was trimmed by 3 bases and J by 9 bases, leaving 15 bases between them. Here the CDR3 DNA reads TGTGCCATCAGTGATGGAAACAGGGAGAGGCAGTACGTC. This sequence encodes CAISDGNRERQYV.

V and J are TRBV5-4 and TRBJ1-5; D is uncertain. V gave up 0 bases and J gave up 4 bases, with 11 bases separating them. CDR1 and CDR2 from the germline V gene are SGHNT and YYREEE (reference sequence). This CDR3 is built from 15 residues. The CDR3 spells CASSLGGGLNQPQHF. The CDR3 DNA reads as TGTGCCAGCAGCTTGGGGGGAGGACTAAATCAGCCCCAGCATTTT.

This chain uses TRBV19 with TRBJ2-7, with 11 bases aligning to TRBD2. V shed 6 bases and J 6 bases; nucleotides not matched to a gene: 31. Germline CDR1 and CDR2: LNHDA and SQIVND (reference sequence). The CDR3 contains 22 residues. Written as DNA, the CDR3 is TGTGCCAGTAGCCCTCGGGGCGGACAGGGGTGGAGTAGCGGGGGGGCCTTATTCGAGCAGTACTTC. This codes for CASSPRGGQGWSSGGALFEQYF.

The gene calls are TRBV2 and TRBJ1-2, with D uncertain. Deletions cut 3 bases from V and 6 bases from J, with 11 bases between. The CDR3 length is 13 residues. Germline lookup yields CDR1 SNHLY and CDR2 FYNNEI. This CDR3 is CASSEGAVHGYTF. The CDR3 coding sequence is TGTGCCAGCAGTGAGGGAGCAGTACATGGCTACACCTTC.

This chain uses TRBV2 with TRBJ1-2, with TRBD1 identical over 8 bases. The germline CDR1 and CDR2 sequences are SNHLY and FYNNEI. V gave up 2 bases and J gave up 0 bases; unmatched junction bases: 8. This CDR3 is built from 17 residues. The CDR3 bases are TGTGCCAGCAGTGAATTGGGGACAGGTCGAGCTAACTATGGCTACACCTTC. Translated, it gives CASSELGTGRANYGYTF.

This chain links TRBV2 with TRBJ2-5; D uncertain. The V end lost 2 bases, the J end lost 2 bases, and 9 bases lay between the germline ends. The length of the CDR3 is 14 residues. CDR1 SNHLY and CDR2 FYNNEI come from the germline V gene. Here the CDR3 reads CASSELYLQETQYF. The CDR3 DNA follows: TGTGCCAGCAGTGAATTGTACCTACAAGAGACCCAGTACTTC.

This chain links TRBV30 with TRBJ1-1, with D perhaps matching TRBD1 (6 bases). The CDR3 runs 14 residues. Trimming took 5 bases from V and 5 from J, leaving 18 bases between them. Looked up from germline, CDR1 is GTSNPN and CDR2 is SVGIG (reference sequence). The CDR3: CAWAGYRVGTEAFF. The CDR3 DNA reads as TGTGCCTGGGCCGGCTACAGGGTTGGGACTGAAGCTTTCTTT.